This is a list of T cell receptor beta chains from one sample in a study of blood T cell repertoires in COVID-19. The assay was immunoSEQ multiplex PCR, and TCRdb's table has in-frame clones only and misses some. The table records approximately 310,000 clones, around 87% of them present only once. The source material was peripheral blood. The receptors here all came from a man in his forties or fifties with active or convalescent COVID-19. Each CDR3 is given with its conserved first and last residue. The D gene is left open where the match is weak. The listing skips clone size in some rows; elsewhere it reads once, few, many or a size class.

V gene,D gene,J gene,clone size,CDR3 DNA,CDR3 protein
TRBV11-3,TRBD2,TRBJ2-3,-,TGTGCCAGCAGCTATAGCGGGGGTAGCACAGATACGCAGTATTTT,CASSYSGGSTDTQYF
TRBV5-6,-,TRBJ1-2,once,TGTGCCAGCAGCCCAGGGGAGTTCTATGGCTACACCTTC,CASSPGEFYGYTF
TRBV19,TRBD1,TRBJ2-7,-,TGTGCCAGTAGTCCCGGGACAGGGTGGAGCTCCTACGAGCAGTACTTC,CASSPGTGWSSYEQYF
TRBV28,-,TRBJ2-2,-,TGTGCCAGCAGTTTTCAGGGTCGGAACACCGGGGAGCTGTTTTTT,CASSFQGRNTGELFF
TRBV11-2,TRBD1,TRBJ1-4,-,TGTGCCAGCAGCTTTCAGGGGGTGGGTGAAAAACTGTTTTTT,CASSFQGVGEKLFF
TRBV5-1,-,TRBJ1-1,once,TGCGCCAGCAGCCTGGACACACTGAACACTGAAGCTTTCTTT,CASSLDTLNTEAFF
TRBV7-8,-,TRBJ2-7,-,TGTGCCAGCAGCTTACGAGGGCCTGCCGACGAGCAGTACTTC,CASSLRGPADEQYF
TRBV19,-,TRBJ1-2,-,TGTGCCAGTAGTACAGGGCAGGACTATGGCTACACCTTC,CASSTGQDYGYTF
TRBV11-2,-,TRBJ2-3,-,TGTGCCAGCAGTTACACAGATACGCAGTATTTT,CASSYTDTQYF
TRBV2,-,TRBJ2-2,-,TGTGCCAGCAGGGCCGGGTCTGGGAACACCGGGGAGCTGTTTTTT,CASRAGSGNTGELFF
TRBV30,-,TRBJ2-7,-,TGTGCCTGGAGTGTCCTGGGGCGGACCTACGAGCAGTACTTC,CAWSVLGRTYEQYF
TRBV7-9,TRBD1,TRBJ2-3,-,TGTGCCAGCAGCCTAAGGACAGGGGGGACAGATACGCAGTATTTT,CASSLRTGGTDTQYF
TRBV28,TRBD1,TRBJ1-1,-,TGTGCCAGCAGTTTATGGGGGGACAGGGCCACTGAAGCTTTCTTT,CASSLWGDRATEAFF
TRBV5-5,-,TRBJ2-1,-,TGTGCCAGCACCAGAAGGGCTCCCGGGGACTACAATGAGCAGTTCTTC,CASTRRAPGDYNEQFF